This T cell receptor beta chain was identified during a study of shared clonotypes between healthy human individuals. Germline V gives CDR1 KGHSH, CDR2 LQKENI. This CDR3 is built from 16 residues. The V end lost 0 bases, the J end lost 6 bases, and 14 bases lay between the germline ends. On this clone itself: Its antigen is unknown.

The method was immunoSEQ multiplex PCR; TCRdb's version includes in-frame clones alone and lacks a portion of them. The profile shows about 2,500,000 clones, around 94% of them singletons. General study results and limits: Sample collection involved blood only; tissue repertoires are likely different.

Sequenced input: naive CD4+ T cells sorted from blood. Subset: CD45RA+ positively selected. The receptor was derived from a man aged 18-30 years in good health. This chain uses TRBV18 with TRBJ2-2; possibly TRBD1 for D (5 bases). This CDR3 is CASSPPRQIDAGELFF. CDR3 coding DNA: TGTGCCAGCTCACCACCGAGACAGATCGACGCCGGGGAGCTGTTTTTT. Complete variable domain (other parts from reference TRBV18 and TRBJ2-2): NAGVMQNPRHLVRRRGQEARLRCSPMKGHSHVYWYRQLPEEGLKFMVYLQKENIIDESGMPKERFSAEFPKEGPSILRIQQVVRGDSAAYFCASSPPRQIDAGELFFGEGSRLTVL.